This T cell receptor beta chain was captured by sequencing in a study of cytomegalovirus exposure and HLA in healthy donors. For this clone: The antigen is undetermined.

Primers for the PCR totalled 60 Vbeta and 13 Jbeta. Some clones are missing from TCRdb's copy, which holds only in-frame ones; the method was immunoSEQ multiplex PCR. The sample has about 200,000 clones, around 73% seen once. Germline V gives CDR1 SGHKS, CDR2 YYEKEE (reference sequence). The CDR3 spans 13 residues. Trimming stripped 4 bases from V and 3 bases from J, with 7 bases between. Regarding the study as a whole: The study flagged roughly 150 TCR beta chains as cytomegalovirus-associated. Indistinguishability led to the exclusion of some V segments, TRBV6-2 and TRBV6-3 included.

This clonotype was sampled from a male donor in good health and CMV-seronegative. Sample: PBMCs. The rearrangement links TRBV5-5 to TRBJ2-2; D is ambiguous. This chain's CDR3 is CASSASYTGELFF. The CDR3 DNA follows: TGTGCCAGCAGCGCAAGCTACACCGGGGAGCTGTTTTTT.